The 15 T cell receptor beta chains reported below all come from one sample, sequenced in a study of siplizumab effects on memory and regulatory T cells. Repertoires were generated with immunoSEQ multiplex PCR, while TCRdb's copy carries only in-frame clones and drops some. Seen here are roughly 50,000 clones, roughly 87% observed once, and the top ten hold 0.35%. The sequenced sample was naive CD8+ T cells sorted from blood. The source of these receptors is a human donor in good health.

This chain links TRBV27 with TRBJ2-5, with D possibly being TRBD1 or TRBD2 (6 bases each). The CDR3 is made up of 16 amino acids. The germline V gene encodes CDR1 MNHEY and CDR2 SMNVEV (reference sequence). V was cut by 6 bases and J by 5 bases, with 22 bases left in between. CDR3 bases: TGTGCCAGCAGACCAATCTCTAGCACGGGGGCGGAGACCCAGTACTTC. Amino acid sequence: CASRPISSTGAETQYF.

The V gene is TRBV27, the J gene TRBJ1-1; the D gene is possibly TRBD1 (5 bases). The CDR3 sequence is 14 residues long. The V and J ends lost 4 bases and 5 bases respectively, with 14 bases between them. The germline V gene encodes CDR1 MNHEY and CDR2 SMNVEV (reference sequence). The CDR3, as DNA: TGTGCCAGCAGTTCGGGGGGGGTGGGGACTGAAGCTTTCTTT. This encodes CASSSGGVGTEAFF.

The chain is built from TRBV19 and TRBJ2-1; TRBD1 is a possible D gene (6 bases). V lost 1 base and J 0 bases, leaving 13 bases between the germline ends. Per germline, CDR1 LNHDA and CDR2 SQIVND (reference sequence). The CDR3 contains 17 residues. As DNA, the CDR3 is TGTGCCAGTAGTATAGGAGTCGGGACACCCTCCTACAATGAGCAGTTCTTC. Amino acid sequence: CASSIGVGTPSYNEQFF.

In this sample, this clone turned up once. The rearrangement uses TRBV5-4 and TRBJ1-3, with 9 bases matching TRBD1. V was pared by 3 bases and J by 8 bases, with 9 bases of the junction left unmatched. CDR1 and CDR2 (germline): SGHNT, YYREEE (reference sequence). The CDR3 runs to 15 residues. CDR3 nucleotides: TGTGCCAGCAGCTCGGGACAGGGAAGCGGATACACCATATATTTT. Its protein product is CASSSGQGSGYTIYF.

This rearrangement joins TRBV5-3 to TRBJ2-2; D ambiguous. TRBV5-3 is identified as an open reading frame with a role that is uncertain. The V and J ends lost 0 bases and 0 bases respectively, with 6 bases between them. This CDR3 has 15 amino acids. Written as DNA, the CDR3 is TGTGCCAGAAGCTTGGCCCAGACGAACACCGGGGAGCTGTTTTTT. Its protein is CARSLAQTNTGELFF.

The chain uses TRBV13 and TRBJ1-1; no reliable D call. V lost 6 bases to trimming and J lost 4 bases, with 9 bases between them. Germline CDR1 reads PRHDT; CDR2 reads FYEKMQ (reference sequence). The CDR3 runs to 12 residues. DNA for the CDR3: TGTGCCAGCAGACTAGGACCCACTGAAGCTTTCTTT. Its translation: CASRLGPTEAFF.

The J gene is TRBJ2-5, the V gene TRBV2; TRBD2 matches 8 bases. The V segment lost 3 bases and the J segment 3 bases; nucleotides outside the gene matches: 9. Looked up from germline, CDR1 is SNHLY and CDR2 is FYNNEI. The CDR3 has 16 residues. CDR3 nucleotide sequence: TGTGCCAGCAGTGATCGGGAGGGCCGGTTGGAAGAGACCCAGTACTTC. Protein: CASSDREGRLEETQYF.

The chain is built from TRBV10-3 and TRBJ2-5; D possibly corresponds to TRBD2 (6 bases). The CDR3 is made up of 13 amino acids. The V end was cut by 10 bases, the J end by 0 bases, with 12 bases between. In germline, CDR1 is ENHRY, CDR2 SYGVKD. The CDR3 DNA follows: TGTGCCACTCCCAGCGGGCACCAAGAGACCCAGTACTTC. Protein product: CATPSGHQETQYF.

Regarding this clone: The junction departs from the called germline gene at one end, perhaps through a read error. The chain has TRBV4-1 and TRBJ2-3; D uncertain. From germline, CDR1 is MGHRA and CDR2 YSYEKL. The CDR3 runs 11 residues. CDR3 sequence reads: CASRFTDTQYF. CDR3 DNA sequence: TGTGCCAGCAGATTCACAGATACGCAGTATTTT.

The rearrangement links TRBV11-2 to TRBJ2-2, with 8 bases matching TRBD1. The CDR3 totals 16 residues. Germline CDR1 and CDR2: SGHAT and FQNNGV. V was pared by 2 bases and J by 6 bases, with 8 bases of the junction left unmatched. The CDR3 DNA is TGTGCCAGCAGCTTATTAGGCAGGGGGCGCGCCGGGGAGCTGTTTTTT. It codes for CASSLLGRGRAGELFF.

The chain uses TRBV7-9 and TRBJ2-3, with TRBD2 matching over 8 bases. Germline-derived CDR1 and CDR2 are SEHNR and FQNEAQ (reference sequence). J gave up 3 bases and V 5 bases, and 4 bases lay outside the gene matches. The CDR3 is 14 amino acids. CDR3 loop: CASSTRLATDTQYF. The DNA of the CDR3 is TGTGCCAGCAGCACCCGACTAGCGACAGATACGCAGTATTTT. Filled out from reference TRBV7-9 and TRBJ2-3, the complete variable domain reads DTGVSQNPRHKITKRGQNVTFRCDPISEHNRLYWYRQTLGQGPEFLTYFQNEAQLEKSRLLSDRFSAERPKGSFSTLEIQRTEQGDSAMYLCASSTRLATDTQYFGPGTRLTVL.

The rearrangement links TRBV29-1 to TRBJ1-1; tentative D call: TRBD1 (6 bases). V was clipped by 7 bases and J by 4 bases, with 16 bases between them. CDR3 size: 13 residues. The germline CDR1 and CDR2 sequences are SQVTM and ANQGSEA. The CDR3 DNA sequence: TGCAGCGCCCTACAGGGCTGGGCCACTGAAGCTTTCTTT. This gives the protein CSALQGWATEAFF. Variable domain in full (rest from reference TRBV29-1 and TRBJ1-1): SAVISQKPSRDICQRGTSLTIQCQVDSQVTMMFWYRQQPGQSLTLIATANQGSEATYESGFVIDKFPISRPNLTFSTLTVSNMSPEDSSIYLCSALQGWATEAFFGQGTRLTVV.

The chain carries TRBV5-1 and TRBJ1-2; D may be TRBD1 (5 bases). Trimming left V 1 base short and J 6 bases short, with 10 bases between. CDR1 SGHRS and CDR2 YFSETQ come from the germline V gene. CDR3 length equals 13 residues. The DNA of the CDR3 is TGCGCCAGCAGCTTGTCTGCGGGGGATGGCTACACCTTC. As protein: CASSLSAGDGYTF.

This clone was found once. V gene TRBV6-5 combines with J gene TRBJ2-3; TRBD1 agrees at 8 bases. The CDR3 is 13 amino acids. The junction had 2 bases not matched to a gene; V was cut back by 5 bases and J by 4 bases. Germline lookup yields CDR1 MNHEY and CDR2 SVGAGI. The CDR3 sequence: CASSPGGPDTQYF. CDR3 in DNA: TGTGCCAGCAGTCCAGGGGGCCCAGATACGCAGTATTTT.

The chain carries TRBV9 and TRBJ2-7, with D perhaps matching TRBD1 (6 bases). V lost 0 bases to trimming and J lost 0 bases, with 13 bases between them. Germline CDR1 SGDLS, CDR2 YYNGEE. The CDR3 covers 16 residues. In DNA form, the CDR3 reads TGTGCCAGCAGCGTAGCCCCCGACAGGAGCTCCTACGAGCAGTACTTC. Its protein is CASSVAPDRSSYEQYF.